The next 30 T cell receptor beta chains were all read from a single sample in a study of Tregs in tolerant kidney transplant recipients. Measured with immunoSEQ multiplex PCR; TCRdb has only the in-frame clones, and not every one. Counted here are some 70,000 clones, roughly nine tenths occurring once; the ten biggest clones make up approximately 0.39%. The sample in question was CD4+ T cells from blood, obtained before the transplant. These receptors all stem from a human donor who received a combined kidney and bone marrow transplant.

CDR3 sequence: CASSLAGVKETQYF. CDR3 coding DNA: TGTGCCAGCAGCTTGGCCGGGGTTAAGGAGACCCAGTACTTC. This chain connects TRBV5-6 to TRBJ2-5, with a tentative D call TRBD2 (5 bases). Looked up from germline, CDR1 is SGHDT and CDR2 is YYEEEE. There are 14 residues in the CDR3. With 0 bases removed from V and 5 bases from J, the gap between germline ends came to 11 bases.

The V call is TRBV7-9, the J call TRBJ2-7, with 7 bases fitting TRBD2. Per the germline V gene, CDR1 is SEHNR and CDR2 is FQNEAQ (reference sequence). V gave up 5 bases and J gave up 4 bases; unmatched junction bases: 20. The CDR3 totals 18 residues. CDR3 loop: CASSHMPGASGVVYEQYF. The CDR3 bases are TGTGCCAGCAGCCATATGCCCGGGGCTAGCGGAGTGGTTTACGAGCAGTACTTC.

The chain employs TRBV29-1 and TRBJ2-1; 9 bases map to TRBD2. This CDR3 is 15 amino acids long. The trim removed 7 bases at V and 5 bases at J, leaving 12 bases unmatched. Germline lookup yields CDR1 SQVTM and CDR2 ANQGSEA. CDR3 sequence reads: CSASFGGRADNEQFF. CDR3 bases: TGCAGCGCTAGTTTTGGCGGGAGGGCCGACAATGAGCAGTTCTTC.

The chain carries TRBV11-2 and TRBJ1-1, with 11 positions matching TRBD1. The CDR3 is 15 residues long. The germline gives CDR1 SGHAT, CDR2 FQNNGV. V lost 5 bases and J lost 3; bases outside the gene matches: 5. The CDR3 spells CASSGADRGHTEAFF. In DNA form, the CDR3 reads TGTGCCAGCAGCGGCGCGGACAGGGGGCACACTGAAGCTTTCTTT.

This sequence joins TRBV6-1 and TRBJ1-4; 8 bases map to TRBD1. Germline loops: CDR1 MNHNS, CDR2 SASEGT. The length of the CDR3 is 14 residues. Trimming at V came to 6 bases and at J to 9 bases, leaving 9 bases not matched to a gene. The chain's CDR3 is CASRKGGTGQKLFF. CDR3 bases: TGTGCCAGCAGGAAAGGGGGGACAGGCCAAAAACTGTTTTTT.

J is TRBJ1-5 and V is TRBV5-1; a weak D match, TRBD1 (5 bases). This CDR3 is 14 amino acids long. Trimming pared 4 bases from V and 1 base from J, leaving 9 bases between. Per germline, CDR1 SGHRS and CDR2 YFSETQ. The CDR3 here is CASSLSGSNQPQHF. The CDR3 nucleotides read TGCGCCAGCAGCCTCTCAGGGAGCAATCAGCCCCAGCATTTT. Complete variable domain (other parts from reference TRBV5-1 and TRBJ1-5): KAGVTQTPRYLIKTRGQQVTLSCSPISGHRSVSWYQQTPGQGLQFLFEYFSETQRNKGNFPGRFSGRQFSNSRSEMNVSTLELGDSALYLCASSLSGSNQPQHFGDGTRLSIL.

V and J are TRBV7-8 and TRBJ2-2; maybe TRBD1 (6 bases). From germline, CDR1 is SGHVS and CDR2 FQNEAQ. This CDR3 is built from 15 residues. Trimming took off 5 bases at V and 1 base at J, with 11 bases between the two ends. CDR3 in amino acids: CASSGGQWNTGELFF. DNA for the CDR3: TGTGCCAGCAGCGGGGGACAATGGAACACCGGGGAGCTGTTTTTT.

The V gene is TRBV13, the J gene TRBJ1-2; 7 bases are shared with TRBD1. In germline, CDR1 is PRHDT, CDR2 FYEKMQ (reference sequence). The J segment lost 2 bases and the V segment lost 2 bases, leaving 5 bases of the junction unmatched. CDR3 size: 15 residues. The CDR3 is CASSLRGQPNYGYTF. The CDR3 DNA follows: TGTGCCAGCAGCTTAAGGGGACAGCCCAACTATGGCTACACCTTC.

The chain uses TRBV7-2 and TRBJ2-5, with 7 bases matching TRBD2. Germline V gene sequence: CDR1 SGHTA, CDR2 FQGNSA. The CDR3 is 15 residues long. With V trimmed by 4 bases and J by 2 bases, 7 bases remained unmatched. Written as DNA, the CDR3 is TGTGCCAGCAGCTCGGGAGGAGGAAGGCAAGAGACCCAGTACTTC. Translating it yields CASSSGGGRQETQYF.

The V call is TRBV5-6, the J call TRBJ2-7; 10 bases agree with TRBD2. The CDR3 extends over 14 amino acids. V shed 4 bases and J 5 bases; nucleotides not matched to a gene: 6. Germline loops: CDR1 SGHDT, CDR2 YYEEEE. CDR3 sequence: CASSPIAGGDEQYF. The CDR3 DNA reads as TGTGCCAGCAGCCCGATAGCGGGAGGAGACGAGCAGTACTTC.

In nucleotides, the CDR3 is TGTGCCAGTATACGGGGACAGAACACCGGGGAGCTGTTTTTT. Its protein product is CASIRGQNTGELFF. The chain is built from TRBV19 and TRBJ2-2; TRBD1 might be the D (6 bases). Germline V CDR1 and CDR2: LNHDA, SQIVND (reference sequence). Trimming took off 7 bases at V and 1 base at J, with 10 bases between the two ends. The CDR3 is 14 residues long.

The chain has TRBV5-1 and TRBJ2-2, with 10 positions matching TRBD1. Germline trimming cut 3 bases from V and 7 bases from J; bases unmatched to any gene: 9. Germline CDR1 and CDR2: SGHRS and YFSETQ. This CDR3 spans 16 amino acids. The chain's CDR3 is CASSSRTGGMGGELFF. DNA for the CDR3: TGCGCCAGCAGCTCTCGGACAGGGGGAATGGGCGGGGAGCTGTTTTTT.

The CDR3 DNA is TGTGCCAGCAGCCCCCTGGGGGACAGCTCTGGGGCCAACGTCCTGACTTTC. Translated: CASSPLGDSSGANVLTF. The V gene is TRBV27, the J gene TRBJ2-6, with 7 nucleotides matching TRBD1. V lost 6 bases, J lost 0 bases, and 8 bases stayed unmatched. Germline assignment: CDR1 MNHEY and CDR2 SMNVEV (reference sequence). This CDR3 is built from 17 residues.

The rearrangement joins TRBV4-1 to TRBJ1-4; D perhaps matches TRBD1 (5 bases). Trimming pared 5 bases from V and 4 bases from J, leaving 17 bases between. The CDR3 is 16 amino acids. Germline V gene lookup returns CDR1 MGHRA and CDR2 YSYEKL. DNA of the CDR3: TGCGCCAGCAGCTACCAACAGGACCTGCTTAATGAAAAACTGTTTTTT. It specifies CASSYQQDLLNEKLFF.

This clone has only one observation. This chain connects TRBV19 to TRBJ1-5; no clear D. Germline V gene lookup returns CDR1 LNHDA and CDR2 SQIVND (reference sequence). This CDR3 has 16 amino acids. Trimming took 3 bases from V and 2 from J, leaving 14 bases between them. The CDR3 region is CASSILWQEGNQPQHF. The CDR3 DNA sequence: TGTGCCAGTAGTATTTTGTGGCAGGAGGGCAATCAGCCCCAGCATTTT.

V is TRBV6-5 and J is TRBJ2-1; TRBD2 agrees at 9 bases. V lost 5 bases to trimming and J lost 5 bases; unmatched junction nucleotides: 4. The CDR3 totals 14 residues. CDR1 MNHEY and CDR2 SVGAGI come from the germline V gene. The CDR3 sequence: CASSDSGRNNEQFF. In DNA form, the CDR3 reads TGTGCCAGCAGTGACAGCGGGAGGAACAATGAGCAGTTCTTC.

This rearrangement joins TRBV7-8 to TRBJ2-7, with D unclear. Trimming stripped 3 bases from V and 3 bases from J, with 15 bases between. This CDR3 has 15 amino acids. Germline assignment: CDR1 SGHVS and CDR2 FQNEAQ. CDR3 sequence reads: CASSLGAEPLYEQYF. The CDR3 bases are TGTGCCAGCAGCTTGGGTGCGGAGCCCCTCTACGAGCAGTACTTC.

This clone was counted between two and nine times. This chain links TRBV28 with TRBJ2-7; D might be TRBD1 (6 bases). Germline V gene sequence: CDR1 MDHEN, CDR2 SYDVKM. The CDR3 has 17 amino acids. V was cut by 4 bases and J by 5 bases, with 24 bases left in between. CDR3 sequence reads: CASSSLSLTGRGNEQYF. The CDR3 region has the DNA TGTGCCAGCAGTTCTTTAAGCCTGACAGGCCGAGGCAACGAGCAGTACTTC.

The chain employs TRBV6-1 and TRBJ1-5; D is possibly TRBD1 (6 bases). This CDR3 has 14 amino acids. V was clipped by 8 bases and J by 7 bases, with 18 bases between them. The germline V gene has CDR1 MNHNS and CDR2 SASEGT. This CDR3 is CASAQTGREQPQHF. In nucleotides, the CDR3 is TGTGCCAGCGCACAAACAGGGAGAGAACAGCCCCAGCATTTT.

The CDR3 region is CASSFARTGPYEQYF. The CDR3 DNA reads as TGTGCCAGCAGCTTCGCCAGGACAGGACCCTACGAGCAGTACTTC. The V and J genes are TRBV11-1 and TRBJ2-7, with 7 bases identical to TRBD1. Germline CDR1 and CDR2: SGHAT and FQDESV (reference sequence). Germline trimming cut 3 bases from V and 2 bases from J; bases unmatched to any gene: 7. CDR3 size: 15 residues. Using reference TRBV11-1 and TRBJ2-7 for the parts outside the CDR3, the full variable domain is EAEVAQSPRYKITEKSQAVAFWCDPISGHATLYWYRQILGQGPELLVQFQDESVVDDSQLPKDRFSAERLKGVDSTLKIQPAELGDSAMYLCASSFARTGPYEQYFGPGTRLTVT.

CDR3 DNA sequence: TGTGCCAGCAGCTTAAACGGGGACTACAATGAGCAGTTCTTC. Its protein is CASSLNGDYNEQFF. V and J are TRBV11-1 and TRBJ2-1; tentatively, D is TRBD2 (5 bases). Germline V gene data show CDR1 as SGHAT and CDR2 as FQDESV (reference sequence). CDR3 length: 14 amino acids. V lost 2 bases and J lost 3, with 8 bases in between.

This chain links TRBV5-4 with TRBJ2-1; perhaps TRBD2 as D (5 bases). V shed 4 bases and J shed 3 bases, with 5 bases lying between them. There are 12 residues in the CDR3. The germline V gene encodes CDR1 SGHNT and CDR2 YYREEE (reference sequence). The CDR3 DNA sequence: TGTGCCAGCAGCCGGGACTACAATGAGCAGTTCTTC. Its translation is CASSRDYNEQFF.

This clone was counted only a few times. V gene TRBV5-5 combines with J gene TRBJ2-1; D remains unclear. Trimming pared 0 bases from V and 4 bases from J, leaving 5 bases between. The CDR3 totals 13 residues. Germline V gene lookup returns CDR1 SGHKS and CDR2 YYEKEE (reference sequence). This CDR3 is CASSLGGYNEQFF. As DNA, the CDR3 is TGTGCCAGCAGCTTGGGAGGTTACAATGAGCAGTTCTTC.

The V call is TRBV2, the J call TRBJ2-5; D is ambiguous. Trimming took off 7 bases at V and 5 bases at J, with 5 bases between the two ends. The CDR3 totals 10 residues. Germline V gene lookup returns CDR1 SNHLY and CDR2 FYNNEI. The CDR3 nucleotides are TGTGCCAGCAAGCACGAGACCCAGTACTTC. It is translated as CASKHETQYF.

V is TRBV5-1 and J is TRBJ2-7; TRBD2 aligns across 12 bases. Trimming took 4 bases from V and 5 from J; bases not matched to a gene: 7. The CDR3 runs to 15 residues. CDR1 and CDR2 from the germline V gene are SGHRS and YFSETQ. CDR3 DNA: TGCGCCAGCAGCCCCCTAGCGGGAGGGACCAACGAGCAGTACTTC. Protein: CASSPLAGGTNEQYF.

This clone showed up just once. The chain combines TRBV7-3 with TRBJ1-1, with 8 bases identical to TRBD1. CDR1 is SGHTA, CDR2 FQGTGA, per germline. V shed 6 bases, J shed 3 bases, and the junction held 3 bases outside the gene matches. This CDR3 is 13 amino acids long. CDR3 in DNA: TGTGCCAGCAGAAAGGACAGGGACACTGAAGCTTTCTTT. Translated, it gives CASRKDRDTEAFF. Looking up the rest from reference TRBV7-3 and TRBJ1-1 gives the full variable domain: GAGVSQTPSNKVTEKGKYVELRCDPISGHTALYWYRQSLGQGPEFLIYFQGTGAADDSGLPNDRFFAVRPEGSVSTLKIQRTERGDSAVYLCASRKDRDTEAFFGQGTRLTVV.

The CDR3 sequence: CASSSGLAGPYEQYF. The DNA for the CDR3 is TGTGCCAGCAGCTCAGGACTAGCGGGACCCTACGAGCAGTACTTC. The gene calls are TRBV7-2 and TRBJ2-7; 12 bases map to TRBD2. CDR1 SGHTA and CDR2 FQGNSA come from the germline V gene. The CDR3 spans 15 residues. The junction had 3 bases not matched to a gene; V was cut back by 4 bases and J by 2 bases.

This chain joins TRBV4-1 and TRBJ1-1; TRBD1 is a possible D gene (5 bases). V lost 0 bases and J 1 base, leaving 12 bases between the germline ends. This CDR3 is built from 16 residues. Looked up from germline, CDR1 is MGHRA and CDR2 is YSYEKL. In DNA form, the CDR3 reads TGCGCCAGCAGCCAAGAATATGTGGGGGGGAACACTGAAGCTTTCTTT. Encoded protein: CASSQEYVGGNTEAFF.

This chain uses TRBV11-3 with TRBJ2-7; the match to TRBD2 covers 8 bases. This CDR3 spans 16 amino acids. Germline loops: CDR1 SGHNT, CDR2 YENEEA. Trimming removed 1 base from V and 4 bases from J; junction bases left unmatched: 9. The CDR3 protein is CASSLVDGTSVYEQYF. As DNA, the CDR3 is TGTGCCAGCAGCTTAGTGGACGGGACTAGTGTATACGAGCAGTACTTC.

The CDR3 bases are TGTGCCAGCAGTGATCTTGGACTAGCGGGAAGAGACACCGGGGAGCTGTTTTTT. This codes for CASSDLGLAGRDTGELFF. The chain recombines TRBV2 with TRBJ2-2; 12 nucleotides align to TRBD2. The CDR3 is 18 residues long. J was trimmed by 3 bases and V by 3 bases; bases with no gene match: 8. Germline loops: CDR1 SNHLY, CDR2 FYNNEI.